A single sample gave rise to the 19 T cell receptor beta chains below, sequenced in a study of blood T cell repertoires in COVID-19 (dated by TCRdb to between 2020 and 2021). Libraries were constructed by the immunoSEQ multiplex PCR assay. TCRdb stores this immuneACCESS table with in-frame sequences only. Part of the clones is absent; in the studies checked, under half of the shortfall reflects unresolved V genes, and no reason is known for the rest. In this sample the table shows roughly 120,000 clones, around nine tenths of which occur a single time. The ten largest clones capture more than 4% of the sample. Sequencing was carried out using peripheral blood. These receptors all stem from a human donor in a cohort sampled during active COVID-19.

This chain links TRBV28 with TRBJ2-2; D perhaps matches TRBD2 (6 bases). The germline V gene encodes CDR1 MDHEN and CDR2 SYDVKM. Trimming stripped 4 bases from V and 7 bases from J, with 13 bases between. The CDR3 runs 14 residues. The CDR3 DNA follows: TGTGCCAGCAGTTCCGGGGGTCCTATCGGGGAGCTGTTTTTT. Its translation is CASSSGGPIGELFF.

The table lists this clone with a few counts. CDR3 sequence (DNA): TGTGCCAGCAGCTCCTCTAACAGGGCGCGAAACACTGAAGCTTTCTTT. This encodes CASSSSNRARNTEAFF. The rearrangement uses TRBV7-9 and TRBJ1-1; weak D call: TRBD1 (6 bases). The CDR3 loop spans 16 amino acids. Trimming shortened V by 4 bases and J by 2 bases, and 17 bases separated the two germline ends. Germline V gene lookup returns CDR1 SEHNR and CDR2 FQNEAQ (reference sequence). The full variable domain, rest sourced from reference TRBV7-9 and TRBJ1-1, is DTGVSQNPRHKITKRGQNVTFRCDPISEHNRLYWYRQTLGQGPEFLTYFQNEAQLEKSRLLSDRFSAERPKGSFSTLEIQRTEQGDSAMYLCASSSSNRARNTEAFFGQGTRLTVV.

The chain recombines TRBV19 with TRBJ2-3; 9 bases align to TRBD2. This CDR3 spans 14 amino acids. Germline lookup yields CDR1 LNHDA and CDR2 SQIVND (reference sequence). The ends lost 7 bases at V and 6 bases at J; junction bases unmatched: 8. The CDR3 here is CASKPGLAWDTQYF. DNA of the CDR3: TGTGCCAGTAAACCGGGACTAGCATGGGATACGCAGTATTTT.

The genes are TRBV18 and TRBJ2-5; weak D call: TRBD2 (5 bases). Germline CDR1 is KGHSH and CDR2 is LQKENI. The CDR3 runs to 14 residues. Trimming removed 6 bases from V and 5 bases from J, with 16 bases in between. CDR3 sequence: CASSPGQQRETQYF. DNA of the CDR3: TGTGCCAGCTCCCCCGGCCAGCAGCGGGAGACCCAGTACTTC. Using reference TRBV18 and TRBJ2-5 for the parts outside the CDR3, the full variable domain is NAGVMQNPRHLVRRRGQEARLRCSPMKGHSHVYWYRQLPEEGLKFMVYLQKENIIDESGMPKERFSAEFPKEGPSILRIQQVVRGDSAAYFCASSPGQQRETQYFGPGTRLLVL.

The rearrangement uses TRBV7-3 and TRBJ2-2, with 14 bases that match TRBD2. The germline V gene encodes CDR1 SGHTA and CDR2 FQGTGA. The CDR3 is 17 residues long. The trim removed 5 bases at V and 4 bases at J, leaving 6 bases unmatched. The DNA of the CDR3 is TGTGCCAGCAGCCGACTAGCGGGGGGGCCAAGCACCGGGGAGCTGTTTTTT. The encoded protein is CASSRLAGGPSTGELFF.

The CDR3 DNA reads as TGTGCCAGCAGTTCCCGCGACGGGAGAGGCGAGCAGTACTTC. It codes for CASSSRDGRGEQYF. The chain couples TRBV27 to TRBJ2-7, with D perhaps matching TRBD2 (6 bases). The CDR3 loop spans 14 amino acids. Trimming removed 4 bases at V and 6 bases at J, with 16 bases between. Germline CDR1 MNHEY, CDR2 SMNVEV (reference sequence).

The V gene is TRBV25-1, the J gene TRBJ1-3; D is undetermined. The ends were cut back, 4 bases at V and 0 bases at J, with 13 bases in the middle. Per the germline V gene, CDR1 is MGHDK and CDR2 is SYGVNS. The CDR3 sequence is 16 residues long. DNA for the CDR3: TGTGCCAGCAGTGGCCAACAGTTGCCCTCTGGAAACACCATATATTTT. Translation: CASSGQQLPSGNTIYF.

This rearrangement joins TRBV4-1 to TRBJ1-3; D remains unclear. CDR1 is MGHRA, CDR2 YSYEKL, per germline. V lost 0 bases to trimming and J lost 7 bases, with 7 bases between them. The CDR3 consists of 13 residues. The CDR3 region has the DNA TGCGCCAGCAGCCAAGATGCGGGTAACACCATATATTTT. Its protein is CASSQDAGNTIYF.

This clone was observed a handful of times. The J gene is TRBJ1-2, the V gene TRBV3-1 (or the pseudogene TRBV3-2); D gene uncertain. V dropped 4 bases and J dropped 0 bases, with 12 bases sitting between them. Germline V gene sequence: CDR1 LGHDT, CDR2 YNNKEL (reference sequence). This CDR3 comprises 15 residues. Written as DNA, the CDR3 is TGTGCCAGCAGCCCACTAATGAACCCTAACTATGGCTACACCTTC. Translating gives CASSPLMNPNYGYTF.

The chain links TRBV7-9 to TRBJ2-3; 15 nucleotides line up with TRBD2. J lost 7 bases, V lost 5 bases, and 4 bases had no gene match. Germline V gene lookup returns CDR1 SEHNR and CDR2 FQNEAQ (reference sequence). CDR3 length: 15 amino acids. CDR3 protein: CASSQGTSGGNTQYF. In DNA, the CDR3 is TGTGCCAGCAGCCAGGGGACTAGCGGGGGGAATACGCAGTATTTT.

This chain uses TRBV19 with TRBJ2-3; 9 bases line up with TRBD1. The V gene end was trimmed by 4 bases and the J gene end by 3 bases; junction bases not matched to a gene: 5. CDR1 LNHDA and CDR2 SQIVND come from the germline V gene (reference sequence). This CDR3 has 15 amino acids. This CDR3 reads CASSNTGQGTDTQYF. The CDR3 DNA is TGTGCCAGTAGTAATACGGGACAGGGAACAGATACGCAGTATTTT.

This sequence joins TRBV15 and TRBJ2-2; 7 bases align to TRBD1. V lost 1 base, J lost 8 bases, and 1 base stayed unmatched. Germline CDR1 reads LNHNV; CDR2 reads YYDKDF (reference sequence). This CDR3 is 13 amino acids long. Here the CDR3 DNA reads TGTGCCACCAGCAGAGTGGACAGGGGGGAGCTGTTTTTT. Encoded protein: CATSRVDRGELFF.

The chain carries TRBV6-5 and TRBJ1-5; 7 positions agree with TRBD1. The CDR3 length is 14 residues. In germline, CDR1 is MNHEY, CDR2 SVGAGI. V shed 7 bases, J shed 0 bases, and the junction held 3 bases outside the gene matches. The CDR3 loop is CASTGTDSNQPQHF. The CDR3 nucleotides read TGTGCCAGCACCGGGACAGATAGCAATCAGCCCCAGCATTTT.

V gene TRBV19 combines with J gene TRBJ2-5, with D possibly matching TRBD2 (5 bases). Germline values: CDR1 LNHDA, CDR2 SQIVND (reference sequence). Trimming took 4 bases from V and 4 from J, leaving 28 bases between them. This CDR3 spans 19 amino acids. As DNA, the CDR3 is TGTGCCAGTAGTACCCCCTGGGGAAGCGGAGATCCCAGACGAGAGACCCAGTACTTC. Residues: CASSTPWGSGDPRRETQYF. Using reference TRBV19 and TRBJ2-5 for the parts outside the CDR3, the full variable domain is DGGITQSPKYLFRKEGQNVTLSCEQNLNHDAMYWYRQDPGQGLRLIYYSQIVNDFQKGDIAEGYSVSREKKESFPLTVTSAQKNPTAFYLCASSTPWGSGDPRRETQYFGPGTRLLVL.

This clone was seen just once. The chain has TRBV2 and TRBJ2-1; TRBD2 matches 7 bases. Germline V gene sequence: CDR1 SNHLY, CDR2 FYNNEI. The J segment lost 10 bases and the V segment lost 2 bases, leaving 14 bases of the junction unmatched. The CDR3 has 16 amino acids. The CDR3 protein is CASSENSGGPIGEQFF. The CDR3 bases are TGTGCCAGCAGTGAAAATTCGGGGGGACCCATAGGGGAGCAGTTCTTC.

This chain's CDR3 is CASSLDPSSSQYF. CDR3 sequence (DNA): TGTGCCAGCAGCTTAGATCCTTCCTCCTCCCAGTACTTC. The V gene is TRBV11-2, the J gene TRBJ2-7; D gene unclear. V lost 0 bases and J 10 bases, leaving 13 bases between the germline ends. This CDR3 has 13 amino acids. The V gene's germline CDR1 is SGHAT and CDR2 FQNNGV.

The J gene is TRBJ2-7, the V gene TRBV7-2; TRBD2 matches at 9 bases. Germline V gives CDR1 SGHTA, CDR2 FQGNSA. V was pared by 0 bases and J by 0 bases, with 9 bases of the junction left unmatched. The CDR3 consists of 18 residues. CDR3 amino acids: CASSLAHGTSSSSYEQYF. CDR3 DNA sequence: TGTGCCAGCAGCTTAGCCCACGGGACTAGCTCGAGCTCCTACGAGCAGTACTTC.

The chain links TRBV19 to TRBJ1-5, with 9 bases lining up with TRBD1. The J segment lost 4 bases and the V segment lost 6 bases, leaving 16 bases of the junction unmatched. The length of the CDR3 is 18 residues. In germline, CDR1 is LNHDA, CDR2 SQIVND (reference sequence). CDR3 sequence reads: CASSIQGAVEGFNQPQHF. CDR3 bases: TGTGCCAGTAGCATACAGGGGGCGGTCGAGGGATTTAATCAGCCCCAGCATTTT. The complete variable domain, with remaining parts taken from reference TRBV19 and TRBJ1-5, reads DGGITQSPKYLFRKEGQNVTLSCEQNLNHDAMYWYRQDPGQGLRLIYYSQIVNDFQKGDIAEGYSVSREKKESFPLTVTSAQKNPTAFYLCASSIQGAVEGFNQPQHFGDGTRLSIL.

The CDR3 bases are TGTGCCAGCAGTTTCCTCGACAGGAGCGAGCAGTACTTC. Its translation is CASSFLDRSEQYF. This rearrangement joins TRBV27 to TRBJ2-7; D possibly corresponds to TRBD1 (6 bases). Looked up from germline, CDR1 is MNHEY and CDR2 is SMNVEV (reference sequence). This CDR3 contains 13 residues. V was shortened by 3 bases and J by 6 bases, with 12 bases between the two germline ends.